Below are 14 T cell receptor beta chains sequenced from a single sample in a study of cytomegalovirus exposure and HLA in healthy donors. PCR employed 60 Vbeta and 13 Jbeta primers. Sequenced by immunoSEQ multiplex PCR; TCRdb stores in-frame clones only, minus some. Among 120,000 to 150,000 clones listed, roughly three quarters were seen once. What was sequenced was PBMCs. These receptors were taken from a male donor in good health and CMV-seronegative.

The chain couples TRBV4-1 to TRBJ2-5; 7 bases agree with TRBD1. The J call may not be correct, given that the DNA end is closer to TRBJ2-7. CDR3 length: 13 amino acids. The germline CDR1 and CDR2 sequences are MGHRA and YSYEKL. CDR3 in amino acids: CASSLGTDYEQYF. DNA of the CDR3: TGCGCCAGCAGCCTTGGGACAGACTACGAGCAGTACTTC.

The chain employs TRBV25-1 and TRBJ1-1; the D gene is possibly TRBD1 (5 bases). Looked up from germline, CDR1 is MGHDK and CDR2 is SYGVNS. With 6 bases removed from V and 0 bases from J, the gap between germline ends came to 11 bases. The CDR3 runs to 14 residues. CDR3 protein: CASRPRGMNTEAFF. In DNA form, the CDR3 reads TGTGCCAGCAGACCCCGGGGGATGAACACTGAAGCTTTCTTT.

The rearrangement links TRBV5-1 to TRBJ1-5; possibly TRBD1 for D (5 bases). Germline V gene lookup returns CDR1 SGHRS and CDR2 YFSETQ. Trimming shortened V by 0 bases and J by 9 bases, and 16 bases separated the two germline ends. This CDR3 is 15 amino acids long. This CDR3 reads CASSLGTGGLGPQHF. The CDR3, as DNA: TGCGCCAGCAGCTTGGGAACCGGGGGTCTGGGGCCCCAGCATTTT.

This clone is a singleton in its sample. The chain uses TRBV6-5 and TRBJ1-2, with 8 bases that match TRBD1. This CDR3 contains 14 residues. Germline lookup yields CDR1 MNHEY and CDR2 SVGAGI. Trimming cost V 6 bases and J 3 bases; bases outside gene matches: 6. CDR3 nucleotides: TGTGCCAGCAGATGGACAGGGACCCACTATGGCTACACCTTC. Protein product: CASRWTGTHYGYTF.

The sample holds a few counts of this clone. The J gene is TRBJ1-5, the V gene TRBV27, with a tentative D call TRBD1 (6 bases). Germline V gives CDR1 MNHEY, CDR2 SMNVEV (reference sequence). Trimming left V 8 bases short and J 4 bases short, with 9 bases between. The CDR3 sequence is 12 residues long. The CDR3 DNA sequence: TGTGCCAGCCGAACAGGGAATCAGCCCCAGCATTTT. Translated: CASRTGNQPQHF.

The chain combines TRBV6-1 with TRBJ1-5, with 9 bases that match TRBD1. Germline assignment: CDR1 MNHNS and CDR2 SASEGT. Trimming cost V 7 bases and J 9 bases; bases outside gene matches: 13. The CDR3 is 15 residues long. CDR3 in DNA: TGTGCCAGCACCAGCCACCGGGACAGGGTTAGGCCCCAGCATTTT. Protein sequence: CASTSHRDRVRPQHF.

The CDR3 loop is CASSFLGQGTGELFF. CDR3 nucleotide sequence: TGCGCCAGCAGCTTTTTAGGACAGGGTACCGGGGAGCTGTTTTTT. V is TRBV5-1 and J is TRBJ2-2; 8 nucleotides agree with TRBD1. The germline gives CDR1 SGHRS, CDR2 YFSETQ. Germline trimming cut 2 bases from V and 5 bases from J; bases unmatched to any gene: 5. CDR3 length equals 15 residues.

The chain uses TRBV7-2 and TRBJ2-7; D is unclear. This CDR3 has 13 amino acids. CDR1 is SGHTA and CDR2 is FQGNSA in the germline V gene. V lost 5 bases and J 3 bases, leaving 11 bases between the germline ends. In DNA form, the CDR3 reads TGTGCCAGCAGCCTTACCGTAGACTACGAGCAGTACTTC. This sequence encodes CASSLTVDYEQYF.

The rearrangement joins TRBV5-1 to TRBJ2-5; 7 bases match TRBD1. Germline V gene lookup returns CDR1 SGHRS and CDR2 YFSETQ. Losses at the gene ends were 2 bases for V and 5 bases for J; bases not matched to a gene: 9. This CDR3 spans 15 amino acids. Here the CDR3 DNA reads TGCGCCAGCAGCTTAACAGGGGAATCAGGGGAGACCCAGTACTTC. This codes for CASSLTGESGETQYF. Together with reference TRBV5-1 and TRBJ2-5, the CDR3 gives the full variable domain: KAGVTQTPRYLIKTRGQQVTLSCSPISGHRSVSWYQQTPGQGLQFLFEYFSETQRNKGNFPGRFSGRQFSNSRSEMNVSTLELGDSALYLCASSLTGESGETQYFGPGTRLLVL.

The chain recombines TRBV7-9 with TRBJ2-2, with D possibly being TRBD1 (5 bases). The CDR3 is 16 residues long. Germline loops: CDR1 SEHNR, CDR2 FQNEAQ (reference sequence). The germline V and J ends were trimmed by 7 bases and 3 bases, with 18 bases remaining between them. Written as DNA, the CDR3 is TGTGCCAGCACCCCAGGGCCAGCGACGGACACCGGGGAGCTGTTTTTT. Protein product: CASTPGPATDTGELFF.

The rearrangement links TRBV28 to TRBJ2-3; weak D call: TRBD1 (5 bases). The CDR3 spans 14 residues. V lost 6 bases and J lost 0, with 10 bases in between. Germline-derived CDR1 and CDR2 are MDHEN and SYDVKM. As DNA, the CDR3 is TGTGCCAGCAGCCTTAGGGGAAGCACAGATACGCAGTATTTT. Amino acids: CASSLRGSTDTQYF.

The J gene is TRBJ1-1, the V gene TRBV18; D is uncertain. Trimming shortened V by 4 bases and J by 6 bases, and 9 bases separated the two germline ends. Germline V gives CDR1 KGHSH, CDR2 LQKENI. The length of the CDR3 is 12 residues. CDR3 nucleotide sequence: TGTGCCAGCTCACTCGGTCTGCCTGAAGCTTTCTTT. As protein: CASSLGLPEAFF.

The chain couples TRBV19 to TRBJ2-3; 9 bases fit TRBD2. Germline V CDR1 and CDR2: LNHDA, SQIVND (reference sequence). The CDR3 has 17 residues. The trim removed 0 bases at V and 2 bases at J, leaving 6 bases unmatched. CDR3 DNA: TGTGCCAGTAGTATAGAGGTAGCGGGGGCCACCACAGATACGCAGTATTTT. Translation gives CASSIEVAGATTDTQYF.

The rearrangement uses TRBV18 and TRBJ1-5, with TRBD1 matching 10 bases. There are 16 residues in the CDR3. Germline-derived CDR1 and CDR2 are KGHSH and LQKENI. Trimming took 6 bases from V and 0 from J; bases not matched to a gene: 5. The CDR3 coding sequence is TGTGCCAGCTCGTCGGACAGGGGGAATAGCAATCAGCCCCAGCATTTT. Translated: CASSSDRGNSNQPQHF.